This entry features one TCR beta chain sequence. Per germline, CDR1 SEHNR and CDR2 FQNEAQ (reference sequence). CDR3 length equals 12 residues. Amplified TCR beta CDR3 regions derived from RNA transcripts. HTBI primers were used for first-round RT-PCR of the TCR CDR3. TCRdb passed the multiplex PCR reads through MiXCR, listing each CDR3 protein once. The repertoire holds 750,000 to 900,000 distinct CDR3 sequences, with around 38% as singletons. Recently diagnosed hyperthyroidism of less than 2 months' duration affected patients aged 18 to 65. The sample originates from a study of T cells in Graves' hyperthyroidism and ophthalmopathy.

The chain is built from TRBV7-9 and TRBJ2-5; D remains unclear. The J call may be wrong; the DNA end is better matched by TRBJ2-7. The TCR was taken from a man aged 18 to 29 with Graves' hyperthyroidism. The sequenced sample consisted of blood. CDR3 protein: CASSTDIYEQYF. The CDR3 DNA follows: TGTGCCAGCAGCACTGACATCTACGAGCAGTACTTC.